This T cell receptor (beta chain) derives from a study of patients and donors after allogeneic stem cell transplantation. TCRdb reprocessed the RT-PCR reads with MiXCR, giving one entry per CDR3 protein. The sample holds 200,000 to 250,000 distinct CDR3 sequences, over 12% seen once. CDR1 LNHDA and CDR2 SQIVND come from the germline V gene (reference sequence). V lost 4 bases, J lost 9 bases, and 11 bases stayed unmatched. The CDR3 is made up of 15 amino acids. The chain recombines TRBV19 with TRBJ2-4, with 8 bases identical to TRBD2. This clonotype originated in a human donor who was either an allogeneic HSCT recipient or a stem cell or donor lymphocyte infusion donor (not recorded which). It is not recorded whose cells these are; they may come from a transplant donor. The sequencing input was blood, either unsorted or a sorted T cell fraction (not recorded which). The CDR3 sequence: CASSNSPGSGGIQYF. CDR3 nucleotide sequence: TGTGCCAGTAGTAACTCACCCGGGAGCGGGGGCATTCAGTACTTC.